This TCR beta chain was sequenced for a study of blood T cell repertoires in COVID-19. This CDR3 has 13 residues. V shed 2 bases, J shed 9 bases, and the junction held 7 bases outside the gene matches. Germline CDR1 and CDR2: GTSNPN and SVGIG (reference sequence). In the original analysis: Amplifying reference gene primers gave estimates of nucleated cell counts. Libraries were prepared by immunoSEQ multiplex PCR; TCRdb keeps only in-frame clonotypes and omits some of them. From that table come the V and J calls and clone size; the DNA was used to work out D and trimming. The data contain about 76,000 clones, about 83% of them singletons.

The TCR was taken from a man aged 25-45 years with acute or convalescent COVID-19. The chain recombines TRBV30 with TRBJ1-1; TRBD1 matches 9 bases. The sequenced sample consisted of peripheral blood. The CDR3 reads CAWSTGTGSKAFF. The DNA of the CDR3 is TGTGCCTGGAGTACCGGGACAGGGTCAAAAGCTTTCTTT.